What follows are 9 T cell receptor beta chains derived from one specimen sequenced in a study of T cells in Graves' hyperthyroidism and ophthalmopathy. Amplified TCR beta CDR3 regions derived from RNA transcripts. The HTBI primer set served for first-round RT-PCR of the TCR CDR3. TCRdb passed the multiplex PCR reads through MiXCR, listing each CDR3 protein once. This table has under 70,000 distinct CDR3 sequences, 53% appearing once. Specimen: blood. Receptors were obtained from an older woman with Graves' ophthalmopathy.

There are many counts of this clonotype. The CDR3 region is CASKMGGLAYNEQFF. In nucleotides, the CDR3 is TGTGCCAGTAAAATGGGGGGACTAGCCTACAATGAGCAGTTCTTC. The chain joins TRBV19 to TRBJ2-1, with 8 bases matching TRBD2. The germline V gene encodes CDR1 LNHDA and CDR2 SQIVND (reference sequence). The CDR3 extends over 15 amino acids. V shed 7 bases and J 2 bases; nucleotides not matched to a gene: 7.

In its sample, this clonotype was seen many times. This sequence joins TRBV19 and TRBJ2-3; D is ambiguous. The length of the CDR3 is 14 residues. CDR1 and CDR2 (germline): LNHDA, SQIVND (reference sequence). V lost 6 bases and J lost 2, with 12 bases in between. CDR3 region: CASRRDLATDTQYF. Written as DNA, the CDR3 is TGTGCCAGTAGAAGGGATTTGGCCACAGATACGCAGTATTTT.

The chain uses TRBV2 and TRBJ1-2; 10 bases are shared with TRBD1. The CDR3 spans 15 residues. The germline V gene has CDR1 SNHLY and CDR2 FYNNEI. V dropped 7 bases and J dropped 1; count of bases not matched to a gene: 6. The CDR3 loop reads CASTGQGGYNYGYTF. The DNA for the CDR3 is TGTGCCAGCACCGGACAGGGGGGATATAACTATGGCTACACCTTC.

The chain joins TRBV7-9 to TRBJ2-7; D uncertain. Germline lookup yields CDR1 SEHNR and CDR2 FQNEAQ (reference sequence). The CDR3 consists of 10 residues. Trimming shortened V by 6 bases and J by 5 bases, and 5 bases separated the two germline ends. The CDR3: CASRSDEQYF. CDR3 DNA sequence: TGTGCCAGCAGATCCGACGAGCAGTACTTC.

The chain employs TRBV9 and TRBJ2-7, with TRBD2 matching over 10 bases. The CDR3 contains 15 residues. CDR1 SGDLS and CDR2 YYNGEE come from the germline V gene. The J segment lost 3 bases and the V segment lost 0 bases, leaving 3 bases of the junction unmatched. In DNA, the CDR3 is TGTGCCAGCAGCGTAGGTTGGACTAGCGGCTACGAGCAGTACTTC. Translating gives CASSVGWTSGYEQYF.

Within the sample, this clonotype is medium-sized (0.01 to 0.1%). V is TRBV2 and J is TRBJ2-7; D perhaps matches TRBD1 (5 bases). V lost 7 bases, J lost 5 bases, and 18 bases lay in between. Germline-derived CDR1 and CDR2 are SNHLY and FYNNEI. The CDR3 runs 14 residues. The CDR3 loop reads CASTDPGWNDEQYF. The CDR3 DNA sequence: TGTGCCAGCACCGACCCAGGGTGGAACGACGAGCAGTACTTC.

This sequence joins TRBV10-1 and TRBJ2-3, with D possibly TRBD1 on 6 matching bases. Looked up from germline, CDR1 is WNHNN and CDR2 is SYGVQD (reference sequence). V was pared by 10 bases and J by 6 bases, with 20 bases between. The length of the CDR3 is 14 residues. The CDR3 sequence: CATNRDSNTDTQYF. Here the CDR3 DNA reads TGCGCCACTAACAGGGATTCGAACACCGATACGCAGTATTTT.

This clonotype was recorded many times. In DNA form, the CDR3 reads TGTGCCAGCAGCGTAGGACACCCCGGTACTAGCGGGGGGGCCGAGCAAGAGACCCAGTACTTC. Amino acid sequence: CASSVGHPGTSGGAEQETQYF. The V gene is TRBV9, the J gene TRBJ2-5; 13 positions agree with TRBD2. Germline V CDR1 and CDR2: SGDLS, YYNGEE. J lost 2 bases, V lost 0 bases, and 16 bases had no gene match. The CDR3 loop spans 21 amino acids.

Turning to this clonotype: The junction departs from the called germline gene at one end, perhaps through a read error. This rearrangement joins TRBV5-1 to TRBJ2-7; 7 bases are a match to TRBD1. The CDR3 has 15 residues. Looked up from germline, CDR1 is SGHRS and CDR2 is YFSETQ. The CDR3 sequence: CASSNSYGQAHEQHF. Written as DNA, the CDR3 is TGCGCCAGCAGCAACTCCTATGGACAGGCCCACGAGCAGCACTTC.